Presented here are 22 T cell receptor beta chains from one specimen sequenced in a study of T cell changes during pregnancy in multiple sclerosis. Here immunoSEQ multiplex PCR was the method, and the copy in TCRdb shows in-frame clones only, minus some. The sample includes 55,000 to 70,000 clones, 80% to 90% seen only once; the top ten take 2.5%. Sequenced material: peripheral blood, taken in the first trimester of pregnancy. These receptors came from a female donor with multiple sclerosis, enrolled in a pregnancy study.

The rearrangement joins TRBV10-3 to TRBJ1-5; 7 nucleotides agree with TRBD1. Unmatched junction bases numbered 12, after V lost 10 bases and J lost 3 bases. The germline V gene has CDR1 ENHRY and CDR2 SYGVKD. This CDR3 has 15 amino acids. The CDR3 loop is CATQGTTGSNQPQHF. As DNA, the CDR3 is TGTGCCACCCAGGGCACGACAGGGTCCAATCAGCCCCAGCATTTT.

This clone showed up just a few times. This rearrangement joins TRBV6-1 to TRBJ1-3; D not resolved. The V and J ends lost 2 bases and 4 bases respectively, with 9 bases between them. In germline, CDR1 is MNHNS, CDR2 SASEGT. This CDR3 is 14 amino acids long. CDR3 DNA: TGTGCCAGCAGTGAATTACCGGGAGGAAACACCATATATTTT. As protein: CASSELPGGNTIYF.

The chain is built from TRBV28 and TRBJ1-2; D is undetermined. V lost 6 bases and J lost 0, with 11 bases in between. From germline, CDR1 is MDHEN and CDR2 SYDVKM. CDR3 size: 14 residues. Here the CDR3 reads CASRAGWTNYGYTF. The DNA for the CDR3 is TGTGCCAGCAGGGCGGGCTGGACTAACTATGGCTACACCTTC.

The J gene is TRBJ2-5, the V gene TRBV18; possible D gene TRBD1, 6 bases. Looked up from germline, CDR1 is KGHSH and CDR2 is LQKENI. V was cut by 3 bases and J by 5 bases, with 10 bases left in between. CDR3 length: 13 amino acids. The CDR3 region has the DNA TGTGCCAGCTCACCCCGGCAGGGGGAGACCCAGTACTTC. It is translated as CASSPRQGETQYF.

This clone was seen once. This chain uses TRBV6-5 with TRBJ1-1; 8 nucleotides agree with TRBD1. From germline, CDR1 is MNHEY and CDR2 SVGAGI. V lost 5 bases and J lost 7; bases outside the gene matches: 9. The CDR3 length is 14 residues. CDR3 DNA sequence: TGTGCCAGCAGTAAACGTACAGGGGGTGGTGAAGCTTTCTTT. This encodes CASSKRTGGGEAFF.

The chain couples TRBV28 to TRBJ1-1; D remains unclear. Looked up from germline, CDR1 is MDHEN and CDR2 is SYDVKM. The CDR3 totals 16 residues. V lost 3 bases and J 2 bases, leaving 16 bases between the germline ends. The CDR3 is CASSFYVGQFNTEAFF. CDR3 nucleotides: TGTGCCAGCAGTTTTTATGTTGGGCAGTTTAACACTGAAGCTTTCTTT. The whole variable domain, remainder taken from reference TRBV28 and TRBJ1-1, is DVKVTQSSRYLVKRTGEKVFLECVQDMDHENMFWYRQDPGLGLRLIYFSYDVKMKEKGDIPEGYSVSREKKERFSLILESASTNQTSMYLCASSFYVGQFNTEAFFGQGTRLTVV.

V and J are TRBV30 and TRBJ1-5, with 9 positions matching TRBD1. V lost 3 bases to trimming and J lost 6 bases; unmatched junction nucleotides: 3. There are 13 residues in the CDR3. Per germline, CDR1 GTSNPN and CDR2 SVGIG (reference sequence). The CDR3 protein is CAWRGQGSQPQHF. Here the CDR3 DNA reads TGTGCCTGGAGAGGACAGGGGAGTCAGCCCCAGCATTTT.

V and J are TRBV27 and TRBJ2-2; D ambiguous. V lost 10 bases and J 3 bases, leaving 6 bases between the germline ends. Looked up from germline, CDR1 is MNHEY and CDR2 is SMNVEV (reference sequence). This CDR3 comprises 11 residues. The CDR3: CATSDTGELFF. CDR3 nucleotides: TGTGCCACCTCCGACACCGGGGAGCTGTTTTTT.

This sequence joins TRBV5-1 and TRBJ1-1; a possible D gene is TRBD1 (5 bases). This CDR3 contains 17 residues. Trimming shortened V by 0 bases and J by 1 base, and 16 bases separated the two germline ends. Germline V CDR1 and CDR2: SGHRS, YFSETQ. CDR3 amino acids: CASSLATTTEENTEAFF. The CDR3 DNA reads TGCGCCAGCAGCTTGGCGACGACGACAGAGGAGAACACTGAAGCTTTCTTT.

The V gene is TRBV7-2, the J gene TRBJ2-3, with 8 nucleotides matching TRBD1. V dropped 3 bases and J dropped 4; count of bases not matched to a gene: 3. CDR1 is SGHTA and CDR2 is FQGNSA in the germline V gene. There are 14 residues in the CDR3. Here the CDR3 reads CASSFTGGPDTQYF. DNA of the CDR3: TGTGCCAGCAGCTTCACAGGGGGGCCAGATACGCAGTATTTT. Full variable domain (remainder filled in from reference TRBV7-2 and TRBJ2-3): GAGVSQSPSNKVTEKGKDVELRCDPISGHTALYWYRQSLGQGLEFLIYFQGNSAPDKSGLPSDRFSAERTGGSVSTLTIQRTQQEDSAVYLCASSFTGGPDTQYFGPGTRLTVL.

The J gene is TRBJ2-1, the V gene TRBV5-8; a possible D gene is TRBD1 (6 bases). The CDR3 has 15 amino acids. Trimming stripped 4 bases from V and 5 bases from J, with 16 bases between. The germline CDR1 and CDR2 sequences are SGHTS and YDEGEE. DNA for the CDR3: TGTGCCAGCAGCCCTTCCGGGACAATACACAATGAGCAGTTCTTC. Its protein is CASSPSGTIHNEQFF.

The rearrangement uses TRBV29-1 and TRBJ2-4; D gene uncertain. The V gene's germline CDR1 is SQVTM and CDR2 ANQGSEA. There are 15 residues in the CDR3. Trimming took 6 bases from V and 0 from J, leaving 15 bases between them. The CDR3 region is CSVLSQFLAKNIQYF. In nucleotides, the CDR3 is TGCAGCGTCCTATCCCAATTTTTAGCCAAAAACATTCAGTACTTC.

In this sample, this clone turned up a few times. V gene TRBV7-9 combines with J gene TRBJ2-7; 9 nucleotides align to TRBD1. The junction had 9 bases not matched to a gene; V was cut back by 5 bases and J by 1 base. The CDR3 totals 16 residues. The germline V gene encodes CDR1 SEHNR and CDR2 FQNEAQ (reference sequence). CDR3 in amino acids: CASSPTGGGSSYEQYF. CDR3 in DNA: TGTGCCAGCAGCCCTACAGGGGGCGGTTCGTCCTACGAGCAGTACTTC.

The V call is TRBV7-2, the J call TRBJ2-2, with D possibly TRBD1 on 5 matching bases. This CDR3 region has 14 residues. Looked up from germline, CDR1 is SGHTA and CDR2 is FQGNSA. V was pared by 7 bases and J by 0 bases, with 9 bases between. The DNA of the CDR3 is TGTGCCAGCACCAGGGTCCCGAACACCGGGGAGCTGTTTTTT. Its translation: CASTRVPNTGELFF.

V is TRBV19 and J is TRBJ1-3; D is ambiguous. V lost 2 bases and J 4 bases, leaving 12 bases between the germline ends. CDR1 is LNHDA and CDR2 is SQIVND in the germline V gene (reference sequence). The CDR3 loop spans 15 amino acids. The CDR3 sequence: CASSIRGVSGNTIYF. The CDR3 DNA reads TGTGCCAGTAGTATACGCGGGGTCTCCGGAAACACCATATATTTT.

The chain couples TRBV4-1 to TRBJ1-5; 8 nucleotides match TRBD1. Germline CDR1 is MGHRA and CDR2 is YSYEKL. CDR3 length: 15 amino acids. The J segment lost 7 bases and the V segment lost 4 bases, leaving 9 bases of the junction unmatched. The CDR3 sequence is CASSPTDRADQPQHF. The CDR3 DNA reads TGCGCCAGCAGCCCCACGGACAGGGCTGACCAGCCCCAGCATTTT.

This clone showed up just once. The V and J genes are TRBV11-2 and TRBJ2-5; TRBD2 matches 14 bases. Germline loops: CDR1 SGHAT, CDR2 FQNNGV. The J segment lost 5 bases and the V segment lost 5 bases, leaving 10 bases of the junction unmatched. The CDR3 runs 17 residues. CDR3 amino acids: CASSPGLAGVFSETQYF. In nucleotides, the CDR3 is TGTGCCAGCAGCCCGGGACTAGCGGGAGTATTTAGCGAGACCCAGTACTTC.

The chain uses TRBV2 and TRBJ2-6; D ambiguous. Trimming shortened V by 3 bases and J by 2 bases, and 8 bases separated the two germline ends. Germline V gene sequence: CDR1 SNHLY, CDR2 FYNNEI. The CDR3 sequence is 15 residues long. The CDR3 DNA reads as TGTGCCAGCAGTGACCCCTCGGCTGGGGCCAACGTCCTGACTTTC. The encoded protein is CASSDPSAGANVLTF.

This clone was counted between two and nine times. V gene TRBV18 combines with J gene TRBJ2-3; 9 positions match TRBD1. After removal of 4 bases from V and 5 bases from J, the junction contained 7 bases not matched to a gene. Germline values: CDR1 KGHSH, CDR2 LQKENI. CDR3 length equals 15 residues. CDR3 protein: CASSRRDREGDTQYF. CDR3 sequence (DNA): TGTGCCAGCTCACGCCGGGACAGGGAGGGAGATACGCAGTATTTT.

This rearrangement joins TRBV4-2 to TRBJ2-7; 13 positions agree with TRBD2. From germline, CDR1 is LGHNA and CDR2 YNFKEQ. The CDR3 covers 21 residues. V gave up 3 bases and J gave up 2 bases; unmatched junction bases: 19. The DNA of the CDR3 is TGTGCCAGCAGCCAGGGGTTGAGGACTAGCGGGAGTACTGGCCAAACCTACGAGCAGTACTTC. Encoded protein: CASSQGLRTSGSTGQTYEQYF.

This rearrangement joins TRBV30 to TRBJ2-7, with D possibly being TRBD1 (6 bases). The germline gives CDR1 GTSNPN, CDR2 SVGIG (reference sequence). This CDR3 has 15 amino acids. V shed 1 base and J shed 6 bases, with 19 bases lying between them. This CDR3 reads CAWSEGAGAVGEQYF. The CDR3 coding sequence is TGTGCCTGGAGTGAGGGCGCAGGGGCCGTCGGCGAGCAGTACTTC.

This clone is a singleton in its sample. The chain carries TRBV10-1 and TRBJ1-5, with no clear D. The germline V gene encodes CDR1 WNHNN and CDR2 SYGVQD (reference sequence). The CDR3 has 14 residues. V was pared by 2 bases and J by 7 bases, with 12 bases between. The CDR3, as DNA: TGCGCCAGCAGTGAGGTGGGCAGCTTCCAGCCCCAGCATTTT. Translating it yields CASSEVGSFQPQHF.